This T cell receptor beta chain was sequenced during a study of cytomegalovirus exposure and HLA in healthy donors. Study results and caveats: The authors reported that TCR beta sequences could predict HLA-A and HLA-B alleles. These predictions were accurate for most subjects in the first cohort.

The CDR3 is 13 amino acids. Trimming removed 6 bases at V and 2 bases at J, with 11 bases between. CDR1 is MNHNS, CDR2 SASEGT, per germline. Researchers ran the PCR with 60 Vbeta and 13 Jbeta primers. Produced via immunoSEQ multiplex PCR; TCRdb's table is partial and in-frame only. The top ten clones hold around 1.6% of a sample with some 190,000 clones, more than 70% of them seen once. Points on this clone: Its antigen is unidentified.

J is TRBJ2-7 and V is TRBV6-1; TRBD1 is a possible D gene (6 bases). The TCR comes from a man in his forties or fifties in good health and CMV-seropositive. Input material: PBMCs. Here the CDR3 reads CASRPGQAYEQYF. The CDR3 nucleotides are TGTGCCAGCAGGCCGGGACAAGCCTACGAGCAGTACTTC.